These 15 T cell receptor beta chains were sequenced from one sample in a study of graft-versus-host responses after intestinal transplantation. The antigens these receptors bind are not known. Data came from immunoSEQ multiplex PCR; TCRdb stores just in-frame clones and leaves some out. Counted here are tens of thousands of clones, about 93% occurring once; the ten biggest clones make up around 0.49%. The source material was unstimulated CD8+ T cells sorted from spleen or lymph node cells, sampled before intestinal transplant. These receptors came from a human donor who received an intestinal transplant.

This rearrangement joins TRBV5-1 to TRBJ2-1; TRBD2 matches at 8 bases. V lost 2 bases, J lost 4 bases, and 11 bases stayed unmatched. CDR1 is SGHRS, CDR2 YFSETQ, per germline. The CDR3 contains 17 residues. The CDR3 nucleotides read TGCGCCAGCAGCTTCACGACGGAAAGCGGGAGTTACAATGAGCAGTTCTTC. Protein: CASSFTTESGSYNEQFF.

The chain is built from TRBV13 and TRBJ2-7, with 7 bases matching TRBD2. Germline CDR1 reads PRHDT; CDR2 reads FYEKMQ (reference sequence). Losses at the gene ends were 3 bases for V and 3 bases for J; bases not matched to a gene: 5. This CDR3 spans 14 amino acids. CDR3: CASSLTLAVYEQYF. The CDR3 region has the DNA TGTGCCAGCAGCTTGACCCTAGCGGTCTACGAGCAGTACTTC.

V is TRBV6-5 and J is TRBJ1-1; D is possibly TRBD1 (5 bases). CDR1 and CDR2 from the germline V gene are MNHEY and SVGAGI. With 0 bases removed from V and 5 bases from J, the gap between germline ends came to 13 bases. This CDR3 has 15 amino acids. CDR3: CASSYSGSGGTEAFF. The CDR3 bases are TGTGCCAGCAGTTACTCGGGTAGCGGGGGAACTGAAGCTTTCTTT.

This clone is a singleton in its sample. The chain joins TRBV27 to TRBJ2-7; tentative D call: TRBD1 (6 bases). V was cut by 3 bases and J by 5 bases, with 17 bases left in between. The germline V gene encodes CDR1 MNHEY and CDR2 SMNVEV (reference sequence). CDR3 length: 15 residues. The CDR3 reads CASSFLRTASDEQYF. The CDR3 DNA follows: TGTGCCAGCAGTTTTCTCCGGACAGCCAGCGACGAGCAGTACTTC.

The rearrangement links TRBV27 to TRBJ2-1; 7 bases fit TRBD2. Germline values: CDR1 MNHEY, CDR2 SMNVEV (reference sequence). CDR3 length: 15 residues. The trim removed 3 bases at V and 6 bases at J, leaving 8 bases unmatched. Here the CDR3 reads CASSLPAGKFNEQFF. The CDR3 DNA reads as TGTGCCAGCAGTTTGCCAGCGGGAAAGTTCAATGAGCAGTTCTTC.

This chain joins TRBV4-1 and TRBJ1-6; D remains ambiguous. V was trimmed by 2 bases and J by 0 bases, leaving 5 bases between them. CDR1 is MGHRA, CDR2 YSYEKL, per germline. The CDR3 covers 15 residues. CDR3 nucleotides: TGCGCCAGCAGCCAAACAAGCTCCTATAATTCACCCCTCCACTTT. Its protein is CASSQTSSYNSPLHF.

The chain has TRBV12-5 and TRBJ2-4, with D perhaps TRBD2 (5 bases). V lost 7 bases and J lost 0, with 13 bases in between. Germline lookup yields CDR1 LGHNT and CDR2 FRNRAP. CDR3 length equals 15 residues. CDR3 nucleotides: TGTGCTAGTGTCCCGCCTCGGGGAGCCAAAAACATTCAGTACTTC. Its translation is CASVPPRGAKNIQYF.

This clone was counted a single time. The rearrangement uses TRBV27 and TRBJ2-1; D is uncertain. CDR1 is MNHEY and CDR2 is SMNVEV in the germline V gene (reference sequence). The CDR3 has 12 amino acids. Trimming cost V 4 bases and J 6 bases, with 7 bases left between them. In nucleotides, the CDR3 is TGTGCCAGCAGTTCCAGTCCCAATGAGCAGTTCTTC. It codes for CASSSSPNEQFF.

This rearrangement joins TRBV9 to TRBJ2-1; D gene ambiguous. There are 13 residues in the CDR3. Germline V lookup: CDR1 SGDLS, CDR2 YYNGEE. Trimming removed 0 bases at V and 2 bases at J, with 3 bases between. The CDR3 DNA reads TGTGCCAGCAGCGTAGCTACCTACAATGAGCAGTTCTTC. Translation: CASSVATYNEQFF.

The sample holds one count of this clone. This rearrangement joins TRBV7-9 to TRBJ1-1; 10 bases match TRBD1. Germline V gene data show CDR1 as SEHNR and CDR2 as FQNEAQ (reference sequence). The CDR3 length is 16 residues. V trimming: 2 bases; J trimming: 5 bases; junction bases outside the gene matches: 8. The CDR3 spells CASSLRQGAGRTEAFF. DNA of the CDR3: TGTGCCAGCAGCTTAAGACAGGGGGCGGGGAGGACTGAAGCTTTCTTT.

This sequence joins TRBV29-1 and TRBJ1-2; D is unclear. This CDR3 has 13 amino acids. CDR1 and CDR2 from the germline V gene are SQVTM and ANQGSEA. Trimming left V 3 bases short and J 3 bases short, with 11 bases between. CDR3 sequence: CSVDTETYYGYTF. The CDR3, as DNA: TGCAGCGTTGACACAGAAACCTACTATGGCTACACCTTC.

Points on this clone: A junction boundary mismatches the germline segment, possibly from a read error. This CDR3 is also generated by other DNA sequences in the sample. The rearrangement links TRBV2 to TRBJ1-6; 8 bases are a match to TRBD1. Germline lookup yields CDR1 SNHLY and CDR2 FYNNEI. The CDR3 loop spans 17 amino acids. CDR3 loop: CASSPDRGSSYNSPLHF. The CDR3 DNA reads TGTGCCAGCAGTCCCGACAGGGGCAGCTCCTATAATTCCCCCCTCCACTTT.

V gene TRBV7-2 combines with J gene TRBJ2-7, with D possibly matching TRBD1 (5 bases). This CDR3 is 14 amino acids long. The V gene's germline CDR1 is SGHTA and CDR2 FQGNSA. V lost 1 base, J lost 3 bases, and 10 bases lay in between. The CDR3 DNA is TGTGCCAGCAGCTTAGGGTTAGGGGACTACGAGCAGTACTTC. It codes for CASSLGLGDYEQYF.

This sequence joins TRBV11-3 and TRBJ2-7, with D possibly being TRBD1 (5 bases). The germline V gene encodes CDR1 SGHNT and CDR2 YENEEA. CDR3 length equals 14 residues. V lost 6 bases and J lost 2, with 14 bases in between. CDR3 amino acids: CASSGQGVPYEQYF. The DNA for the CDR3 is TGTGCCAGCAGTGGGCAGGGTGTTCCCTACGAGCAGTACTTC.

This clone was picked up a small number of times. The chain couples TRBV6-1 to TRBJ1-4; no definite D call. Per germline, CDR1 MNHNS and CDR2 SASEGT. This CDR3 spans 17 amino acids. Trimming stripped 0 bases from V and 2 bases from J, with 13 bases between. The CDR3 DNA reads TGTGCCAGCAGTGAAGCGCGTGTGGGGAGGACTAATGAAAAACTGTTTTTT. Its protein is CASSEARVGRTNEKLFF.